Included here is one T cell receptor (beta chain) sequence, with context. Per the study methods: Cell counts per sample came from amplifying reference gene primers. Data came from immunoSEQ multiplex PCR; TCRdb stores just in-frame clones and leaves some out. The V and J calls and clone size come from that table; D and trimming were worked out from the DNA. The repertoire holds around 63,000 clones, with around 67% as singletons. These data are taken from a study of blood T cell repertoires in COVID-19. Study background: The cDNA or gDNA used as material had been derived from T cells, B-cell-depleted T cells, or PBMCs.

The length of the CDR3 is 14 residues. From germline, CDR1 is KGHSH and CDR2 LQKENI. V lost 2 bases to trimming and J lost 1 base, with 6 bases between them. The genes are TRBV18 and TRBJ2-4; D is possibly TRBD1 (5 bases). The receptor was isolated from a woman in her fifties or sixties with active or convalescent COVID-19. Sequenced material: peripheral blood. This CDR3 is CASSPAGAKNIQYF. The CDR3 nucleotides read TGTGCCAGCTCACCAGCAGGGGCCAAAAACATTCAGTACTTC.